This paragraph covers one TCR beta chain sequence. Its antigen remains unidentified. These data come from a study of beta chain features in type 1 diabetes. Study conclusions and caveats: Patients' naive, central memory and Treg TCRB repertoires seemed closer to one another than those of healthy donors.

CDR3 length equals 15 residues. V lost 3 bases and J lost 6, with 17 bases in between. The germline V gene has CDR1 MNHEY and CDR2 SMNVEV (reference sequence). Since all of the isolated RNA was reverse transcribed, expressed TCRB transcripts were what got sequenced. Sequencing used immunoSEQ multiplex PCR; TCRdb keeps in-frame clones, though not all of them. The repertoire holds approximately 150,000 clones, more than 9% seen once, with roughly 1.4% in the top ten. The receptor was derived from a man younger than 35 in good health. The chain couples TRBV27 to TRBJ1-1, with D possibly TRBD1 on 5 matching bases. The sample comprised naive CD4+ T cells from blood. The DNA for the CDR3 is TGTGCCAGCAGTTTGGACACTTTCGGTCGGGCTGAAGCTTTCTTT. This encodes CASSLDTFGRAEAFF.